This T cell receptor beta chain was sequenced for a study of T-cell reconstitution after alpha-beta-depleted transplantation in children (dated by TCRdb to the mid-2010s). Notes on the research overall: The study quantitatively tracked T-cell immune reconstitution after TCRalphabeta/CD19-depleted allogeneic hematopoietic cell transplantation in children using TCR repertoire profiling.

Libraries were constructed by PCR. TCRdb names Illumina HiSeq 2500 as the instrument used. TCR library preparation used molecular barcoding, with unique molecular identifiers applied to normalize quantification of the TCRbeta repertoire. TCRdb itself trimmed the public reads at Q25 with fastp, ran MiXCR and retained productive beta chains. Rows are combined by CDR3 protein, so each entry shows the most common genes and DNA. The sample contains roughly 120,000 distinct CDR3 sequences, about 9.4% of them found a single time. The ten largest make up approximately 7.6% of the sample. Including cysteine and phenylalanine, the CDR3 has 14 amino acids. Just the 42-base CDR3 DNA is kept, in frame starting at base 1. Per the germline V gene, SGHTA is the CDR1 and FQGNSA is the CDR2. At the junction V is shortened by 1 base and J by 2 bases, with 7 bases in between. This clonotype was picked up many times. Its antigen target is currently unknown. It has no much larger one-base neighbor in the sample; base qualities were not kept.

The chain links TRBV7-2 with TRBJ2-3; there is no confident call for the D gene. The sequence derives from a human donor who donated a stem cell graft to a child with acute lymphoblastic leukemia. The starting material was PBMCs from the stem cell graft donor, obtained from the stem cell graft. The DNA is TGTGCCAGCAGCTTAGGAGTCCCCACAGATACGCAGTATTTT. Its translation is CASSLGVPTDTQYF.